This T cell receptor beta chain comes out of a study of blood T cell repertoires in COVID-19. The repertoire was sequenced with immunoSEQ multiplex PCR; TCRdb's copy has only in-frame clones and lacks some. This sample carries 650,000 to 800,000 clones, about 90% of them seen once, and the ten largest clones take over 0.2%. Source material: peripheral blood. The TCR originated in a woman under 30 with acute or convalescent COVID-19.

The DNA of the CDR3 is TGTGCCAGCAGCCATGCAGGGTATCGTCAGCCCCAGCATTTT. It codes for CASSHAGYRQPQHF. This rearrangement joins TRBV14 to TRBJ1-5, with D perhaps TRBD1 (5 bases). The CDR3 loop spans 14 amino acids. CDR1 is SGHDN, CDR2 FVKESK, per germline. The V and J ends lost 3 bases and 6 bases respectively, with 12 bases between them.